This is a list of T cell receptor beta chains from one sample in a study of shared clonotypes between healthy human individuals. Profiled with immunoSEQ multiplex PCR; TCRdb holds only in-frame clones, not every one. The profile covers some 2,000,000 clones, with about 95% appearing a single time and more than 0.95% taken by the ten largest. The sample taken for sequencing was naive CD8+ T cells sorted from blood. These receptors were taken from a man younger than 35 in good health. Each CDR3 is given with its conserved first and last residue. The D gene is left open where the match is weak. Rows may omit the clone size; those that give it use once, few, many or a size class.

size | J | D | V | CDR3 | DNA
. | TRBJ1-1 | . | TRBV30 | CAWSVMGTEAFF | TGTGCCTGGAGTGTAATGGGGACTGAAGCTTTCTTT
. | TRBJ2-5 | . | TRBV7-2 | CASSLALAFRETQYF | TGTGCCAGCAGCTTAGCTCTAGCTTTCAGAGAGACCCAGTACTTC
. | TRBJ2-1 | . | TRBV19 | CASSMSQGGHEQFF | TGTGCCAGTAGTATGTCCCAGGGTGGCCATGAGCAGTTCTTC
. | TRBJ2-7 | . | TRBV5-6 | CASKETLSYEQYF | TGTGCCAGCAAGGAGACCCTATCCTACGAGCAGTACTTC
. | TRBJ1-2 | TRBD1 | TRBV2 | CASTSGQGNYGYTF | TGTGCCAGCACATCCGGACAGGGTAACTATGGCTACACCTTC
. | TRBJ1-1 | . | TRBV19 | CASSTGSHTEAFF | TGTGCCAGTAGCACCGGGTCCCACACTGAAGCTTTCTTT
. | TRBJ2-1 | TRBD2 | TRBV13 | CASSPSGRAWYEQFF | TGTGCCAGCAGCCCAAGCGGGAGGGCCTGGTATGAGCAGTTCTTC
. | TRBJ1-3 | TRBD1 | TRBV6-5 | CASRTQGVSGNTIYF | TGTGCCAGCAGGACACAGGGGGTTTCTGGAAACACCATATATTTT
. | TRBJ1-3 | . | TRBV30 | CAWSKGSGNTIYF | TGTGCCTGGAGCAAGGGGTCTGGAAACACCATATATTTT
. | TRBJ2-1 | . | TRBV7-3 | CASSFHGSGMNEQFF | TGTGCCAGCAGCTTCCATGGCTCAGGGATGAATGAGCAGTTCTTC
. | TRBJ2-2 | . | TRBV7-9 | CASSSPQRFGELFF | TGTGCCAGCAGCTCACCCCAGAGATTCGGGGAGCTGTTTTTT
. | TRBJ2-7 | . | TRBV6-6 | CASSYREEQYF | TGTGCCAGCAGTTACAGGGAGGAGCAGTACTTC
. | TRBJ2-7 | . | TRBV7-9 | CASSVGQYEQYF | TGTGCCAGCAGCGTAGGGCAGTACGAGCAGTACTTC
. | TRBJ2-3 | . | TRBV30 | CAWSIYYTDTQYF | TGTGCCTGGAGTATCTACTACACAGATACGCAGTATTTT
once | TRBJ2-1 | . | TRBV15 | CATSGRDQYYNEQFF | TGTGCCACCAGCGGACGGGACCAATATTACAATGAGCAGTTCTTC
. | TRBJ1-1 | . | TRBV30 | CAWNENMNTEAFF | TGTGCCTGGAATGAAAACATGAACACTGAAGCTTTCTTT
. | TRBJ1-2 | . | TRBV27 | CASGTNRVHYGYTF | TGTGCCAGCGGTACTAACAGGGTTCACTATGGCTACACCTTC
. | TRBJ2-3 | TRBD2 | TRBV7-6 | CASSLQTSGSTDTQYF | TGTGCCAGCAGCCTTCAGACTAGCGGGAGCACAGATACGCAGTATTTT
. | TRBJ2-1 | TRBD2 | TRBV27 | CASSTLFGLAGGDNEQFF | TGTGCCAGCAGTACGCTATTCGGACTAGCGGGGGGGGACAATGAGCAGTTCTTC
. | TRBJ2-5 | . | TRBV10-2 | CASTDTLQETQYF | TGCGCCAGCACTGACACCTTACAAGAGACCCAGTACTTC
. | TRBJ1-2 | . | TRBV6-5 | CASSSPWSNYGYTF | TGTGCCAGCAGTTCGCCGTGGAGTAACTATGGCTACACCTTC
. | TRBJ2-3 | TRBD2 | TRBV2 | CASSDTSGGQTDTQYF | TGTGCCAGCAGTGATACTAGCGGGGGGCAGACAGATACGCAGTATTTT
. | TRBJ2-7 | . | TRBV27 | CASGPLGGGSEQYF | TGTGCCAGCGGACCTTTGGGGGGGGGCAGTGAGCAGTACTTC
. | TRBJ2-7 | TRBD1 | TRBV28 | CASSFVAGTGSYEQYF | TGTGCCAGCAGTTTTGTAGCCGGGACAGGGTCCTACGAGCAGTACTTC
. | TRBJ1-3 | . | TRBV27 | CASSLRGPGNTIYF | TGTGCCAGCAGTTTACGAGGGCCAGGAAACACCATATATTTT
. | TRBJ2-7 | . | TRBV6-5 | CASSYSSGRSYEQYF | TGTGCCAGCAGTTACTCCTCGGGCAGGTCCTACGAGCAGTACTTC
. | TRBJ1-4 | . | TRBV28 | CASSLEYGDQNEKLFF | TGTGCCAGCAGTTTAGAGTACGGGGACCAGAATGAAAAACTGTTTTTT
. | TRBJ1-1 | TRBD1 | TRBV5-1 | CASSFLGQGAGNTEAFF | TGCGCCAGCAGCTTTTTGGGACAGGGGGCAGGGAACACTGAAGCTTTCTTT
. | TRBJ1-1 | . | TRBV30 | CAWSVESAGEAFF | TGTGCCTGGAGTGTAGAGTCCGCGGGTGAAGCTTTCTTT
. | TRBJ1-4 | TRBD1 | TRBV4-3 | CASSQAPTGVTNEKLFF | TGCGCCAGCAGCCAAGCCCCGACAGGGGTAACTAATGAAAAACTGTTTTTT
. | TRBJ2-1 | . | TRBV19 | CASSATSNEQFF | TGTGCCAGTAGTGCGACTAGCAATGAGCAGTTCTTC
. | TRBJ2-1 | . | TRBV6-6 | CASSYSDGLNNEQFF | TGTGCCAGCAGTTACTCCGATGGACTCAACAATGAGCAGTTCTTC